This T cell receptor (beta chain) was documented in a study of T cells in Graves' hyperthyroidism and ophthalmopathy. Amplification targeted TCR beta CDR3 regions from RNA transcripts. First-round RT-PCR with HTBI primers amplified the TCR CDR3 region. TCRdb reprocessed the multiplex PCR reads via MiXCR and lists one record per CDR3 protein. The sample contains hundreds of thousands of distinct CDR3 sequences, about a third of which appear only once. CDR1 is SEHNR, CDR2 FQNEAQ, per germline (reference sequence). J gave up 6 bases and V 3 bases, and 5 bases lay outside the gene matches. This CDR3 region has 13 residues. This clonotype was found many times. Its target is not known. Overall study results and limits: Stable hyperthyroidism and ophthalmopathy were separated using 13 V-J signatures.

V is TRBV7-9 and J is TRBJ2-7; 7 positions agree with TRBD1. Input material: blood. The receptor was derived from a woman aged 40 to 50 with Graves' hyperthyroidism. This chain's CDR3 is CASSFVGGAEQYF. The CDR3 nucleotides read TGTGCCAGCAGCTTTGTAGGGGGCGCCGAGCAGTACTTC.